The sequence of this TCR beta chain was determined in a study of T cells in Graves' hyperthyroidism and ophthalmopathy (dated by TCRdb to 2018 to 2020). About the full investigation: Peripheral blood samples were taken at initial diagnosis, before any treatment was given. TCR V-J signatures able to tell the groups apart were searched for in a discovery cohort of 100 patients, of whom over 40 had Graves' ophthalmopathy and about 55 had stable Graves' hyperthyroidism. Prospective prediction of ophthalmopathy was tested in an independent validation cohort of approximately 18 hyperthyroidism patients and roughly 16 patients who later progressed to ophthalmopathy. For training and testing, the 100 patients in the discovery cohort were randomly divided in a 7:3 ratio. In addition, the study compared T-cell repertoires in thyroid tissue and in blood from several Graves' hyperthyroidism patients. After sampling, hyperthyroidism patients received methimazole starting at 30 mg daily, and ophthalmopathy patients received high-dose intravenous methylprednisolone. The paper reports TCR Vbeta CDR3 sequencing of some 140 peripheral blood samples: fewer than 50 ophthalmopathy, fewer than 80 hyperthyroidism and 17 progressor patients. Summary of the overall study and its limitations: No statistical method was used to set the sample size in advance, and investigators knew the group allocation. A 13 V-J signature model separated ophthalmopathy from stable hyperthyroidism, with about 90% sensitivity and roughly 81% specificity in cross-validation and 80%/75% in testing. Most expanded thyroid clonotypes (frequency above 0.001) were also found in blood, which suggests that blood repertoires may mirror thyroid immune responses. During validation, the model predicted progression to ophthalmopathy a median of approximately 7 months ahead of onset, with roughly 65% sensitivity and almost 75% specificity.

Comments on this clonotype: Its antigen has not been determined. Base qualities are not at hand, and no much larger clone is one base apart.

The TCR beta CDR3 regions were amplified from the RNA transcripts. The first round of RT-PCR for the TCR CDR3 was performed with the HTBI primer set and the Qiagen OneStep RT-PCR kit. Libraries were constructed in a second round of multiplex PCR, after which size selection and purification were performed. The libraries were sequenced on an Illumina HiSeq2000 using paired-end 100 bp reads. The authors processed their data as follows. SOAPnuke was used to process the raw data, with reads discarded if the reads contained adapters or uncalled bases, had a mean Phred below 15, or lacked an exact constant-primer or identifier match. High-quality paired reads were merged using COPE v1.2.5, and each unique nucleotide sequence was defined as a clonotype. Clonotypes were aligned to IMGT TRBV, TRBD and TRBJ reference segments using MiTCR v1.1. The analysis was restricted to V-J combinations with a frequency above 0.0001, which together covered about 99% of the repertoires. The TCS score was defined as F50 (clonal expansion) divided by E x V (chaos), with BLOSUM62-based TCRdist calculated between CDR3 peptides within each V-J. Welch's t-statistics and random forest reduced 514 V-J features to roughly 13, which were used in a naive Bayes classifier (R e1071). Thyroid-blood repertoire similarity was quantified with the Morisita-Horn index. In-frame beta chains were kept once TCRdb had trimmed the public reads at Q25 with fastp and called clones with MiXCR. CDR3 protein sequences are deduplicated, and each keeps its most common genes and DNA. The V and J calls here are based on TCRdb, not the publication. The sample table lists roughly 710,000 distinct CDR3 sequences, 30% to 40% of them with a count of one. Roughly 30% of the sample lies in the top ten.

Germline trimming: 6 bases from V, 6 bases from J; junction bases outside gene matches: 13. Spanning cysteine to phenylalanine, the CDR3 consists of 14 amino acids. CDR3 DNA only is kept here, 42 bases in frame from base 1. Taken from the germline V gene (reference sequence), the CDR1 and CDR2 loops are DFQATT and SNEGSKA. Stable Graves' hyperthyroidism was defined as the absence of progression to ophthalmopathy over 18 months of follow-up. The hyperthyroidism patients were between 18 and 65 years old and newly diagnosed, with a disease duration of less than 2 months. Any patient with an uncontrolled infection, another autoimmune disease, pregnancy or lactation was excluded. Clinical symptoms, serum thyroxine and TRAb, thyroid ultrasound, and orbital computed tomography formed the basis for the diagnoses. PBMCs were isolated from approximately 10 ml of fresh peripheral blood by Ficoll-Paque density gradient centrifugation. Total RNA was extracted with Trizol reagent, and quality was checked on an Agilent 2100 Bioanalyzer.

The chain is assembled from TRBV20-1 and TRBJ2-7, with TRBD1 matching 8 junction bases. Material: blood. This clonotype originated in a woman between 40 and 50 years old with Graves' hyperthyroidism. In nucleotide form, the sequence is TGCAGTGCCTTGGGACAGGCGATAGCAGGCGAGCAGTACTTC. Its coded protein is CSALGQAIAGEQYF.